This T cell receptor (beta chain) stems from a study of glioma-infiltrating T cells after dendritic cell vaccination (dated by TCRdb to 2015 to 2016). Some background on the complete study: The cohort included around 15 glioblastoma patients drawn from Phase I and II dendritic cell vaccination trials, of whom 9 were newly diagnosed and 6 had recurrent disease. Patients received autologous tumor lysate-pulsed dendritic cell vaccination between 2003 and 2012. Survival after dendritic cell vaccination was correlated with TCR sequencing metrics, such as TIL content and the overlap between tumor and blood repertoires. The vaccine consisted of monocyte-derived dendritic cells cultured approximately 7 days with IL-4 and GM-CSF, then pulsed overnight with autologous tumor lysate. Patients received three intradermal dendritic cell vaccine injections at biweekly intervals in the arm below the axilla. In glioblastoma patients vaccinated with dendritic cells, deep sequencing of TCR beta CDR3 regions served to measure tumor-infiltrating lymphocyte content and to compare repertoires between tumor and blood. The investigation overall reported the following: After dendritic cell vaccination, a higher estimated pretreatment TIL content predicted longer time to progression and overall survival. The three-group TCR overlap response model was described as speculative and requiring prospective validation. The cohort was small and heterogeneous, only a few patients had full blood and tumor sets, and even fewer had initial-recurrent tumor pairs. No direct relationship between TCR clonality and survival was found, suggesting a diverse polyclonal response may matter.

This clone was counted a single time. Its antigen specificity is not known. Nothing much larger sits one base from this clone, and base qualities are not available. TCRB CDR3 regions were amplified from about 1.9 ug genomic DNA, or all available DNA if less, using the immunoSEQ assay. Multiplex PCR used 60 forward primers for TCR V beta segments and 13 reverse primers for J beta segments. To estimate reads per starting template, synthetic control templates were spiked into each sample at limiting dilution. The Illumina HiSeq System generated sequencing reads of 87 bp. Processing in the source paper ran as follows. PCR and sequencing errors were removed by a nearest neighbor algorithm that merged closely related sequences. TCR overlap was defined as the percentage of unique tumor TCR beta sequences that were also present in the same patient's peripheral blood. This immuneACCESS table, as held by TCRdb, lists in-frame sequences with V and J called but not all clones. Of the missing ones, under half trace to an unresolved V gene in checked studies; the others have no known cause. V and J calls and clone size are those listed in that table; D and trimming were worked out from the DNA. The sample table lists roughly 100,000 clones, 90% of them with a count of one. The ten largest account for 2.5% to 3% of the sample.

The time point label on this specimen signifies: after dendritic cell vaccination, including at tumor progression/relapse. Selection of patients required sufficient residual fresh-frozen tumor tissue and over two years of available survival data. An isocitrate dehydrogenase mutation was not carried by any of the glioblastoma patients, although molecular status was otherwise variable. PBMC collection took place before vaccination, two weeks after the third vaccination, and at tumor progression if progression occurred. The Qiagen DNeasy Blood extraction Kit was used to extract genomic DNA. The input for sequencing was blood, taken after dendritic cell vaccination. This clonotype was obtained from a human donor with glioblastoma.

The DNA is as follows: TGCGCCAGCAGCCAAGGGGGGCAACGGCAGCCCCAGCATTTT. Its coded protein is CASSQGGQRQPQHF. This chain joins TRBV4-1 to TRBJ1-5; a tentative D match to TRBD1 spans 6 bases. From the cysteine up to the phenylalanine, the CDR3 has a length of 14 residues. Left in the record is the CDR3 DNA by itself, 42 bases read in frame from the first base. CDR1 is given as MGHRA and CDR2 as YSYEKL, both from the germline V gene. The V end loses 1 base and the J end loses 7 bases, and a stretch of 11 bases separates them.